The sequence of this T cell receptor beta chain was determined in a study of human T cells and chemical hapten exposure. CDR3 size: 19 residues. Study observations and caveats: Unchanged with DPC sensitization were TCRs above 1 in 1000 frequency. In the PT1 data, expanded TCR counts showed a positive correlation with patch test score.

In the case of this clonotype: The antigen remains unidentified.

Regarding treatment: therapeutic diphenylcyclopropenone sensitization with weekly scalp DPC. It was the library that attached unique molecular identifiers to individual cDNA molecules. MiXCR, applied by TCRdb to the reads, yields one record per CDR3 protein. This sample has over 4,500 distinct CDR3 sequences; roughly 53% occur once, and the top ten carry approximately 4.3%. The TCR sequence derives from an adult with alopecia areata. Some clones in this sample may be carry-over from other donors' samples. This table probably holds off-target reads from a library built for another chain. The sequences come from whole blood, collected before DPC sensitization or 2, 6, or about 24 weeks after (not recorded which). The J gene is TRBJ1-4, the V gene TRBV21-1; TRBD1, the table's D call, was not compared with the DNA. TRBV21-1 is marked as a pseudogene. The CDR3 sequence: CASSKVPKDRGPTNEKLFF. CDR3 sequence (DNA): TGTGCCAGCAGCAAAGTGCCGAAGGACAGGGGGCCAACTAATGAAAAACTGTTTTTT.